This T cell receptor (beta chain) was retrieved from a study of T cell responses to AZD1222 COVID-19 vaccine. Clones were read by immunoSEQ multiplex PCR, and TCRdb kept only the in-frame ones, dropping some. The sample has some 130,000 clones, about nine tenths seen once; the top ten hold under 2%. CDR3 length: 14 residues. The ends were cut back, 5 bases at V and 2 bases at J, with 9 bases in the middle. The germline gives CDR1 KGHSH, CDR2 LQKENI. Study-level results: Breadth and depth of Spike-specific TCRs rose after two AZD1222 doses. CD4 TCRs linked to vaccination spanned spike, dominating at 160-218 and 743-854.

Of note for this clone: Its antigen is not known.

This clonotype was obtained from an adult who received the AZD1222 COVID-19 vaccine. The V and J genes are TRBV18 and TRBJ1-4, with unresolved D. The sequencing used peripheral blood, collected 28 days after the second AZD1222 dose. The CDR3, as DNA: TGTGCCAGCTCAACGGACTTGACTAATGAAAAACTGTTTTTT. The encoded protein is CASSTDLTNEKLFF.